Following are 18 T cell receptor beta chains from one sample sequenced in a study of glioma-infiltrating T cells. Using RNA template, CDR3s of TCR alpha and beta were amplified with iRepertoire arm-PCR. Each CDR3 protein gets one entry after TCRdb re-called the multiplex PCR reads with MiXCR. Here the sample spans approximately 110,000 distinct CDR3 sequences, around 23% being singletons. The sequenced sample consisted of glioma tissue, nonneoplastic brain tissue, or PBMCs (not recorded which). These TCRs come from a human donor with low-grade glioma or glioblastoma, undergoing nonglioma brain surgery, or in good health (not recorded which).

This clonotype was found many times. This rearrangement joins TRBV6-1 to TRBJ1-1; D may be TRBD1 (6 bases). Trimming stripped 6 bases from V and 0 bases from J, with 11 bases between. The CDR3 contains 14 residues. CDR1 is MNHNS and CDR2 is SASEGT in the germline V gene. CDR3 nucleotide sequence: TGTGCCAGCAGAAAACAGGGTATGAACACTGAAGCTTTCTTT. Amino acids: CASRKQGMNTEAFF.

Ten or more counts support this clonotype. This sequence joins TRBV20-1 and TRBJ2-7; 9 nucleotides match TRBD1. This CDR3 is 13 amino acids long. Trimming at V came to 7 bases and at J to 7 bases, leaving 11 bases not matched to a gene. Germline CDR1 is DFQATT and CDR2 is SNEGSKA (reference sequence). The CDR3: CSGQGQGGREQYF. Here the CDR3 DNA reads TGCAGTGGACAGGGACAGGGAGGTCGGGAGCAGTACTTC.

The chain combines TRBV6-2 or TRBV6-3 with TRBJ2-1, with D uncertain. Germline V gene lookup returns CDR1 MNHEY and CDR2 SVGEGT. The CDR3 spans 15 residues. The V end lost 0 bases, the J end lost 2 bases, and 8 bases lay between the germline ends. The CDR3, as DNA: TGTGCCAGCAGTTACTCGGGCGACCCCTACAATGAGCAGTTCTTC. Its protein is CASSYSGDPYNEQFF.

At least ten counts were recorded for this clonotype. The chain uses TRBV7-2 and TRBJ1-2, with a weak D call TRBD1 (5 bases). CDR1 is SGHTA, CDR2 FQGNSA, per germline. V was cut by 3 bases and J by 8 bases, with 16 bases left in between. This CDR3 region has 14 residues. The CDR3 sequence: CASSFRPGCCGYTF. CDR3 in DNA: TGTGCCAGCAGCTTCCGTCCAGGGTGCTGCGGCTACACCTTC.

A note on this clonotype: A much larger clone lies one base from this, so it may be a read error. This chain joins TRBV4-1 and TRBJ2-1, with 9 nucleotides matching TRBD1. This CDR3 is 18 amino acids long. Germline V CDR1 and CDR2: MGHRA, YSYEKL. CDR3 region: CASSQDWDRAGTKDEQIF. CDR3 bases: TGCGCCAGCAGCCAAGATTGGGACAGGGCCGGGACTAAGGATGAGCAGATCTTC.

This clonotype appeared many times. CDR3 DNA: TGCAGTGCTAGAATCCGACTAGCGGGAGGAGAGACCCAGTACTTC. It translates to CSARIRLAGGETQYF. The chain couples TRBV20-1 to TRBJ2-5; TRBD2 aligns across 13 bases. Losses at the gene ends were 2 bases for V and 4 bases for J; bases not matched to a gene: 4. The CDR3 contains 15 residues. Germline V gives CDR1 DFQATT, CDR2 SNEGSKA (reference sequence).

This clonotype was detected ten times or more. The chain carries TRBV20-1 and TRBJ2-5; D is possibly TRBD2 (5 bases). The germline gives CDR1 DFQATT, CDR2 SNEGSKA (reference sequence). V was trimmed by 3 bases and J by 2 bases, leaving 22 bases between them. The CDR3 runs 17 residues. CDR3 sequence: CSARPLASLGLQETQYF. CDR3 in DNA: TGCAGTGCTAGGCCCTTAGCCTCACTAGGACTTCAAGAGACCCAGTACTTC.

Details on this clonotype: Germline and junction disagree at one end, which may indicate a read error. This chain connects TRBV6-1 to TRBJ2-1, with a weak D call TRBD2 (6 bases). CDR1 and CDR2 from the germline V gene are MNHNS and SASEGT. The CDR3 extends over 13 amino acids. CDR3 in amino acids: CASSEARDSVQFF. For the CDR3, the DNA is TGTGCAAGCAGTGAAGCAAGGGACTCCGTGCAGTTCTTC.

There are many counts of this clonotype. V and J are TRBV2 and TRBJ1-2, with TRBD1 identical over 8 bases. The CDR3 consists of 14 residues. Per germline, CDR1 SNHLY and CDR2 FYNNEI. V shed 3 bases, J shed 7 bases, and the junction held 7 bases outside the gene matches. CDR3 amino acids: CASSETGAPGGYTF. The CDR3 DNA sequence: TGTGCCAGCAGTGAGACAGGGGCGCCGGGTGGCTACACCTTC.

At least ten counts were recorded for this clonotype. The chain is built from TRBV28 and TRBJ2-5, with TRBD2 matching 7 bases. Germline V gene sequence: CDR1 MDHEN, CDR2 SYDVKM. This CDR3 has 14 residues. V lost 6 bases and J lost 5; bases outside the gene matches: 9. The CDR3 region is CASRLTVGRETQYF. CDR3 sequence (DNA): TGTGCCAGCAGATTGACCGTCGGGAGGGAGACCCAGTACTTC. The full variable domain, its missing parts supplied by reference TRBV28 and TRBJ2-5, is DVKVTQSSRYLVKRTGEKVFLECVQDMDHENMFWYRQDPGLGLRLIYFSYDVKMKEKGDIPEGYSVSREKKERFSLILESASTNQTSMYLCASRLTVGRETQYFGPGTRLLVL.

This clonotype was picked up many times. The rearrangement uses TRBV4-2 and TRBJ2-7; 12 nucleotides agree with TRBD2. This CDR3 has 13 residues. Germline loops: CDR1 LGHNA, CDR2 YNFKEQ. V lost 3 bases to trimming and J lost 13 bases; unmatched junction nucleotides: 7. The CDR3 region has the DNA TGTGCCAGCAGCCACCCGACTAGCGGGAGCTCCTACTTC. As protein: CASSHPTSGSSYF.

This clonotype has ten or more counts. The J gene is TRBJ2-1, the V gene TRBV20-1; 9 bases are a match to TRBD2. This CDR3 comprises 16 residues. With 2 bases clipped from V and 1 base from J, the junction kept 6 bases outside the gene matches. In germline, CDR1 is DFQATT, CDR2 SNEGSKA (reference sequence). The CDR3 DNA follows: TGCAGTGCTAGACCAATACTAGCGGGTTCCTACAATGAGCAGTTCTTC. Amino acid sequence: CSARPILAGSYNEQFF.

This clonotype was detected many times. The chain combines TRBV6-1 with TRBJ1-3, with TRBD1 matching over 7 bases. CDR1 is MNHNS, CDR2 SASEGT, per germline. The V and J ends lost 7 bases and 4 bases, in that order; junction bases with no gene match: 7. This CDR3 is 14 amino acids long. The CDR3 nucleotides read TGTGCCAGCAATAGGGGGCCGGGAGGAAACACCATATATTTT. It yields the protein CASNRGPGGNTIYF.

This clonotype turned up a few times. The genes are TRBV29-1 and TRBJ2-2; D remains unclear. Germline CDR1 reads SQVTM; CDR2 reads ANQGSEA. V was trimmed by 6 bases and J by 2 bases, leaving 4 bases between them. The CDR3 has 11 amino acids. This CDR3 reads CSVGNTGELFF. The CDR3 DNA is TGCAGCGTAGGAAACACCGGGGAGCTGTTTTTT.

This clonotype was recorded at least ten times. The gene calls are TRBV4-3 and TRBJ2-1, with 9 bases identical to TRBD2. Germline CDR1 and CDR2: LGHNA and YSLEER. V trimming: 1 base; J trimming: 8 bases; junction bases outside the gene matches: 6. This CDR3 is 15 amino acids long. As DNA, the CDR3 is TGCGCCAGCAGCCAAGGTAGCGGGAGTAGCTATGAGCAGTTCTTC. Protein sequence: CASSQGSGSSYEQFF.

This chain connects TRBV7-9 to TRBJ2-1; D gene uncertain. The V end lost 6 bases, the J end lost 10 bases, and 13 bases lay between the germline ends. Germline V gives CDR1 SEHNR, CDR2 FQNEAQ (reference sequence). The CDR3 contains 12 residues. As DNA, the CDR3 is TGTGCCAGCAGACCGGGCCCTGAGGAGCAGTTCTTC. Residues: CASRPGPEEQFF.

In this sample, this clonotype turned up many times. The chain couples TRBV28 to TRBJ1-2; no clear D. Trimming stripped 10 bases from V and 2 bases from J, with 14 bases between. CDR1 MDHEN and CDR2 SYDVKM come from the germline V gene. This CDR3 region has 13 residues. CDR3 sequence (DNA): TGTGCCATCTTTATAGACGGGAACTATGGCTACACCTTC. It encodes CAIFIDGNYGYTF.

Many counts were recorded for this clonotype. The chain combines TRBV20-1 with TRBJ2-3; D is uncertain. V dropped 3 bases and J dropped 5 bases, with 15 bases sitting between them. Germline V gene data show CDR1 as DFQATT and CDR2 as SNEGSKA (reference sequence). There are 14 residues in the CDR3. The CDR3 bases are TGCAGTGCTAGGAGACCGGTCAACGAAGATACGCAGTATTTT. As protein: CSARRPVNEDTQYF.